The clone carrying this TCR beta chain appeared many times. Its antigen remains unidentified. Unmatched junction bases numbered 6, after V lost 4 bases and J lost 1 base. Germline V gene sequence: CDR1 LGHDT, CDR2 YNNKEL (reference sequence). The CDR3 length is 15 residues. This sample is drawn from a study of T cell repertoires in cytomegalovirus infection. At the level of the study: Matching HLA type, along with CMV infection, was indicated by public TCR beta signatures.

Study-level findings and limits: HLA-C-restricted CMV clonotypes gave the most frequent clonotype in two of eight donors. Cumulative public TCR beta family frequency identified carriers of CMV plus the relevant HLA.

TCRdb processed the reads anew with MiXCR; each CDR3 protein has one entry. The sample shows over 100,000 distinct CDR3 sequences, over 9% of them seen only once. The TCR comes from a human donor in good health (CMV status not recorded). Some clones in this sample may be carry-over from other donors' samples. Material for sequencing was PBMCs, sequenced either directly or after in vitro stimulation (not recorded which). V usage is TRBV3-1 and J usage is TRBJ1-1; 7 nucleotides match TRBD1. CDR3 region: CASSPLWTGNTEAFF. In DNA form, the CDR3 reads TGTGCCAGCAGCCCCCTTTGGACAGGGAACACTGAAGCTTTCTTT.